This T cell receptor (beta chain) was sequenced in a study of massively parallel sequencing of T cell beta chains (dated 2009 in TCRdb). Regarding the complete study: Using 5'-RACE, Illumina short-read sequencing and a dedicated short-read assembly strategy, the study profiled the diversity of human TCR beta CDR3 in peripheral blood.

Everyone in the donor pool was aged roughly 18 to 45 years, and the pool included 350 to 450 males and 150 to 200 females. Peripheral leukocyte polyA+ RNA was isolated from around 180 liters of pooled peripheral blood. The starting material was a commercial mRNA preparation from normal human peripheral blood leukocytes pooled from roughly 500 individuals. In the case of this clonotype: Its antigen has not been determined. Base qualities are not at hand, and no much larger clone is one base apart.

On the study overall, not on this receptor specifically: Preferential PCR amplification of some TRBV and TRBJ sequences may have skewed the reported gene usage frequencies. When the data were subsampled, the number of clonotypes climbed linearly as read number increased, indicating that sequencing depth was far from saturation. Among approximately 35,000 distinct clonotypes, approximately 65% of clonotypes but only roughly a fifth of assemblies were accounted for by single-copy clonotypes. Only about 23,000 (67.4%) of the clonotypes could be assigned a unique TRBV gene. Because the RNA was pooled from many donors, the results reflect population-average clonotype abundance rather than any individual repertoire. Most clonotypes (about 65% of the roughly 35,000) were supported by a single sequence read, by which apparent diversity could in principle be inflated. The length of CDR3 beta varied from 21 to 81 nucleotides, with the peak at 45 nucleotides. TRBV usage was found to range from less than 0.013% for TRBV17 to 21% to 30% for TRBV20-1, and TRBJ usage was found to range from 1.5% to 2% for TRBJ2-6 to roughly 17% for TRBJ2-1.

The trim is 0 bases for V and 5 bases for J, with a gap of 14 bases between the germline ends. The germline V gene yields SGHRS for CDR1 and YFSETQ for CDR2. The CDR3 starts with the cysteine, ends with the phenylalanine, and has 15 residues. The only DNA kept is the CDR3, 45 bases in frame from the first base. The instrument was an Illumina Genome Analyzer II. Two rounds of nested PCR with TRBC1/TRBC2-specific primers yielded a RACE product of about 520 bp, which was gel-purified. First-strand cDNA was made with a TRBC-specific primer plus a template-switching oligonucleotide, which provided a 5' anchor for RACE. The RACE amplicon was too long for direct short-read sequencing, so it was concatemerized by ligation and sheared by sonication. PAGE was used to isolate a size fraction of 100 to 300 bp, and that fraction then underwent shotgun sequencing on the Illumina platform. Sequencing on an Illumina GAII produced 18.8 million 36-nt reads and 21.7 million 50-nt single-end reads in separate runs. The study's processing was this. iSSAKE, run with parameters -m 15, -o 2 and -r 0.7, was used to assemble the pooled roughly 41 million reads. Reads aligning to the ends of Ensembl TRBV gene predictions that carried unmatched junctional bases were used to seed de novo CDR3 beta assemblies. Clonotype abundance was estimated from the count of matching assembled contigs rather than from raw read depth. After about 2,100 (about 5.9%) of the assembled clonotypes were removed for having in-frame stop codons, around 35,000 productive clonotypes remained. Of the roughly 270 unique TCR sequences obtained by Sanger sequencing of cloned RACE products, approximately 70% were also present in the Illumina assembly. TCRdb's own reprocessing of the public reads used fastp at Q25 and MiXCR and kept productive beta chains. CDR3 protein sequences are deduplicated, and each keeps its most common genes and DNA. TCRdb's processing, not the authors' own work, is the source of the V and J calls. The sample records approximately 4,000 distinct CDR3 sequences, over 30% of which are singletons. The top ten hold about 3% of the sample.

Source material: commercial RNA from peripheral blood pooled from many donors. The origin of this receptor is a pool of human donors in good health; the sample was commercial RNA pooled from many donors. The rearrangement combines TRBV5-1 with TRBJ2-5; TRBD1 is perhaps the D gene, given 6 matching bases. The nucleotide sequence is given as TGCGCCAGCAGCTTGGACGACGGGACATTCGAGACCCAGTACTTC. Translation gives CASSLDDGTFETQYF.